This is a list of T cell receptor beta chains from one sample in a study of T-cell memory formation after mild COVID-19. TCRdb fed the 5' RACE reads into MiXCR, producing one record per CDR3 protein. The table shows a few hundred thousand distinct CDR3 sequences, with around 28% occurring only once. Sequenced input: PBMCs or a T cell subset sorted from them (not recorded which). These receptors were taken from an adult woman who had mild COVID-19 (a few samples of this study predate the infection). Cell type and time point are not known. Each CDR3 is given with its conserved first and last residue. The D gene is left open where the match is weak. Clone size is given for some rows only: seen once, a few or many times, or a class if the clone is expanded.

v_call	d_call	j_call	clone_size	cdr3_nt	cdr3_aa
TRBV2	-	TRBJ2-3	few	TGTGCCAGCACGGGCGGGGTGGCAGATACGCAGTATTTT	CASTGGVADTQYF
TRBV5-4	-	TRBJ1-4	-	TGTGCCAGCAGCCCCCCGGACGGCCAGAATGAAAAACTGTTTTTT	CASSPPDGQNEKLFF
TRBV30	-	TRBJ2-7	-	TGTGCCTGGAGTGTAAAGGACGTCTACGAGCAGTACTTC	CAWSVKDVYEQYF
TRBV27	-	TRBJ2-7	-	TGTGCCAGCAGTTCCGGGGGTTCCGGCGAGCAGTACTTC	CASSSGGSGEQYF
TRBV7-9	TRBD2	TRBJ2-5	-	TGTGCCAGCACGCGCCCAACTAGCGACCAAGAGACCCAGTACTTC	CASTRPTSDQETQYF
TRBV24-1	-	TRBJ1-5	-	TGTGCCACCAGTCCAGGGAGGAGCAATCAGCCCCAGCATTTT	CATSPGRSNQPQHF
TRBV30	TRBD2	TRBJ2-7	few	TGTGCCCCACCGGGGGGGGTCTCCTACGAGCAGTACTTC	CAPPGGVSYEQYF
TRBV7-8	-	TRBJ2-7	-	TGTGCCAGCAGCCCCGACCCGGGACACTACGAGCAGTACTTC	CASSPDPGHYEQYF
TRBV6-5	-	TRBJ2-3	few	TGTGCCAGCAGTCGTGGACCGACCCCAGATACGCAGTATTTT	CASSRGPTPDTQYF
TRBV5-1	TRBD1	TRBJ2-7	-	TGCGCCAGCAGCGCGACAGGGCTGGGCTACGAGCAGTACTTC	CASSATGLGYEQYF
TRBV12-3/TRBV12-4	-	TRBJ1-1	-	TGTGCCAGCAAGCGATTTGAAATCGCTGAAGCTTTCTTT	CASKRFEIAEAFF
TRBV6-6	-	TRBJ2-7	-	TGTGCCAGCAGTTATAAGGACTGGACCTCCTACGAGCAGTACTTC	CASSYKDWTSYEQYF
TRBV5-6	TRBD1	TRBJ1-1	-	TGTGCCAGCACCCGGGGGACAGGGAGCATGAACACTGAAGCTTTCTTT	CASTRGTGSMNTEAFF
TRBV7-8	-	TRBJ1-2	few	TGTGCCAGCAGCTTACGGCTCGGTGGCTACACCTTC	CASSLRLGGYTF
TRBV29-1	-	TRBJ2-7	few	TGCAGCCCACCGATGACAGGGACTGGCTACGAGCAGTACTTC	CSPPMTGTGYEQYF
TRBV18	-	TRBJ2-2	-	TGTGCCAGCTCGAACCTAGCCACCGGGGAGCTGTTTTTT	CASSNLATGELFF
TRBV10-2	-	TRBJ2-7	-	TGCGCCACCAAGGGACGGAGCTACGAGCAGTACTTC	CATKGRSYEQYF
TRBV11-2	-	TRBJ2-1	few	TGTGCCAGCAGCAGCCAGGGCCACGGCTACAATGAGCAGTTCTTC	CASSSQGHGYNEQFF
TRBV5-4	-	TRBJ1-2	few	TGTGCCAGCAGCTTGGGTACAGGAAACTATGGCTACACCTTC	CASSLGTGNYGYTF
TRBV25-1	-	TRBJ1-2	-	TGTGCCAGCAGTGAATTTAGTGGGTTCGGCTACACCTTC	CASSEFSGFGYTF